The 10 T cell receptor beta chains below come from one sample, sequenced in a study of T cells in Graves' hyperthyroidism and ophthalmopathy. Regions amplified from RNA transcripts were the TCR beta CDR3 regions. The HTBI primer set was used in a first-round RT-PCR of the TCR CDR3. TCRdb called the multiplex PCR reads again in MiXCR, with one record for every CDR3 protein. The sample carries over 250,000 distinct CDR3 sequences, about 13% recorded once. The sequenced sample consisted of blood. Receptors were obtained from a woman in her thirties or forties with Graves' ophthalmopathy.

Ten or more counts support this clonotype. The chain couples TRBV20-1 to TRBJ2-1; 8 nucleotides align to TRBD1. From germline, CDR1 is DFQATT and CDR2 SNEGSKA (reference sequence). The CDR3 sequence is 14 residues long. J lost 7 bases, V lost 7 bases, and 12 bases had no gene match. The CDR3 DNA reads TGCAGTGGAAAGGCCACAGGGGGTACAAATGAGCAGTTCTTC. It codes for CSGKATGGTNEQFF.

This chain uses TRBV20-1 with TRBJ2-1; TRBD2 matches at 11 bases. This CDR3 spans 18 amino acids. Germline lookup yields CDR1 DFQATT and CDR2 SNEGSKA (reference sequence). J gave up 0 bases and V 6 bases, and 13 bases lay outside the gene matches. In DNA form, the CDR3 reads TGCAGTGCCAGTCAACTAGCGGGAGAAAGGAGCTCCTACAATGAGCAGTTCTTC. It encodes CSASQLAGERSSYNEQFF.

V gene TRBV10-3 combines with J gene TRBJ1-6, with 9 bases fitting TRBD1. CDR1 ENHRY and CDR2 SYGVKD come from the germline V gene. The CDR3 sequence is 17 residues long. J was trimmed by 6 bases and V by 2 bases; bases with no gene match: 8. The CDR3: CAISEEQGARGNSPLHF. In nucleotides, the CDR3 is TGTGCCATCAGTGAGGAACAGGGGGCGAGAGGTAATTCACCCCTCCACTTT.

The rearrangement joins TRBV20-1 to TRBJ2-2; D perhaps matches TRBD2 (6 bases). This CDR3 region has 21 residues. The V gene lost 1 base and the J gene lost 1 base, with 28 bases spanning the gap. In germline, CDR1 is DFQATT, CDR2 SNEGSKA (reference sequence). In DNA, the CDR3 is TGCAGTGCTAGAGGGACACGACTAGTATCTAGGAGATCCGGGAACACCGGGGAGCTGTTTTTT. Residues: CSARGTRLVSRRSGNTGELFF.

This clonotype was seen ten or more times. The CDR3 bases are TGTGCCAGCAATGCACAACGAGGGGAAGGAAACACCATATATTTT. Translation gives CASNAQRGEGNTIYF. The gene calls are TRBV2 and TRBJ1-3, with D tentatively TRBD1 (5 bases). The CDR3 has 15 amino acids. The germline CDR1 and CDR2 sequences are SNHLY and FYNNEI. Trimming removed 7 bases from V and 4 bases from J, with 17 bases in between.

V gene TRBV27 combines with J gene TRBJ2-3; D possibly corresponds to TRBD1 (6 bases). V shed 5 bases and J shed 8 bases, with 17 bases lying between them. Germline lookup yields CDR1 MNHEY and CDR2 SMNVEV (reference sequence). The CDR3 has 14 residues. CDR3 in DNA: TGTGCCAGCAGTACCACCTGGGGGACAATTACGCAGTATTTT. It codes for CASSTTWGTITQYF.

This clonotype was picked up many times. V usage is TRBV10-3 and J usage is TRBJ2-2; 9 positions agree with TRBD1. CDR1 is ENHRY and CDR2 is SYGVKD in the germline V gene. The junction had 9 bases not matched to a gene; V was cut back by 10 bases and J by 3 bases. This CDR3 has 15 residues. CDR3 bases: TGTGCCACCGCCGGGGGACAGGGTCACACCGGGGAGCTGTTTTTT. The encoded protein is CATAGGQGHTGELFF.

This clonotype appeared many times. This chain connects TRBV3-1 to TRBJ2-1; a weak D match, TRBD2 (6 bases). Per germline, CDR1 LGHDT and CDR2 YNNKEL (reference sequence). The ends were cut back, 1 base at V and 3 bases at J, with 10 bases in the middle. There are 15 residues in the CDR3. The CDR3 protein is CASSQGVADYNEQFF. The CDR3 DNA is TGTGCCAGCAGCCAAGGAGTAGCGGACTACAATGAGCAGTTCTTC.

There are a few counts of this clonotype. The chain uses TRBV19 and TRBJ2-7; possibly TRBD1 or TRBD2 for D (7 bases each). The CDR3 is 15 residues long. V shed 5 bases and J shed 2 bases, with 16 bases lying between them. Germline CDR1 reads LNHDA; CDR2 reads SQIVND (reference sequence). CDR3 protein: CASSRDREGPYEQYF. The CDR3, as DNA: TGTGCCAGTAGTCGAGACAGGGAGGGTCCCTACGAGCAGTACTTC.

This clonotype was seen ten or more times. The rearrangement links TRBV13 to TRBJ2-7; tentatively, D is TRBD2 (6 bases). The CDR3 loop spans 14 amino acids. Germline-derived CDR1 and CDR2 are PRHDT and FYEKMQ (reference sequence). V was clipped by 0 bases and J by 1 base, with 7 bases between them. CDR3 residues: CASSLGGLSYEQYF. The CDR3 DNA reads TGTGCCAGCAGCTTAGGAGGACTATCCTACGAGCAGTACTTC.